This T cell receptor beta chain was documented in a study of shared clonotypes between healthy human individuals. Study in general: Aged between 18 and 49, the donors were a couple of women and three men.

CD8 cells classed as naive were CD45RO-negative and positively selected for CCR7, excluding terminally differentiated effector memory CD45RA+ cells. Donors were healthy HIV-negative adults without recent acute infections or vaccinations. V gave up 8 bases and J gave up 2 bases, with 10 bases separating them. The CDR3 runs to 12 residues. Germline lookup yields CDR1 SNHLY and CDR2 FYNNEI. Across several immunoSEQ plates, the genomic DNA of each subset was split evenly. Some clones are missing from TCRdb's copy, which holds only in-frame ones; the method was immunoSEQ multiplex PCR. The table records approximately 740,000 clones, almost 95% of them present only once.

The receptor's source is a man aged 25-45 years in good health. The chain joins TRBV2 to TRBJ2-7; no clear D. Sequences were obtained from naive CD8+ T cells sorted from blood. In DNA form, the CDR3 reads TGTGCCAGCGTGCCTTCCCCCTACGAGCAGTACTTC. Protein product: CASVPSPYEQYF. Full variable domain (remainder filled in from reference TRBV2 and TRBJ2-7): EPEVTQTPSHQVTQMGQEVILRCVPISNHLYFYWYRQILGQKVEFLVSFYNNEISEKSEIFDDQFSVERPDGSNFTLKIRSTKLEDSAMYFCASVPSPYEQYFGPGTRLTVT.